This T cell receptor beta chain was recorded in a study of blood T cell repertoires in COVID-19. Overall study context: Material from acute and convalescent COVID-19 was sourced from the United States, Italy and Spain.

Living in roughly 25 US areas, the participants were between roughly 18 and 89 years of age. Donors were grouped by their self-reported clinical history. This CDR3 is built from 15 residues. Germline loops: CDR1 MNHEY, CDR2 SVGEGT. Deletions cut 4 bases from V and 0 bases from J, with 11 bases between. Using immunoSEQ multiplex PCR, the repertoire was profiled, and TCRdb retains in-frame clones only, with some absent. The data hold 250,000 to 300,000 clones, with around nine tenths observed a single time. Input material: PBMCs or T cells enriched from blood (not recorded which). V and J are TRBV6-2 or TRBV6-3 and TRBJ2-3, with D perhaps TRBD2 (6 bases). The clonotype comes from a woman aged 25-40 years who had recovered from COVID-19. CDR3 sequence reads: CASSSVGTSTDTQYF. CDR3 nucleotides: TGTGCCAGCAGTTCCGTGGGGACTAGCACAGATACGCAGTATTTT.